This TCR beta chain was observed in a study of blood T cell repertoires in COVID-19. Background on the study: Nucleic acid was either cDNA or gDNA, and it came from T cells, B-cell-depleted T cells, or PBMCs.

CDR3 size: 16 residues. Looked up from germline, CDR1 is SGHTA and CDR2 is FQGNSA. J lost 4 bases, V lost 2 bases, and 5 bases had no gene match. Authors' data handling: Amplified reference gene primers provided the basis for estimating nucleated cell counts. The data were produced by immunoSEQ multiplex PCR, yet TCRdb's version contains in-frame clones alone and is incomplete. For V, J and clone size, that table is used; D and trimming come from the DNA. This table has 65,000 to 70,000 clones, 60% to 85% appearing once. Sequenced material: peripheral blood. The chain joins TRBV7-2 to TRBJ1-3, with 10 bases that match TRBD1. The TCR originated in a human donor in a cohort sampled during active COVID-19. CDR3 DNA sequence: TGTGCCAGCAGCTTAACGGGACAGGGGTCAGGAAACACCATATATTTT. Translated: CASSLTGQGSGNTIYF.